These T cell receptor beta chains were read from a single sample in a study of beta chain features in type 1 diabetes. Here immunoSEQ multiplex PCR was the method, and the copy in TCRdb shows in-frame clones only, minus some. The table lists around 260,000 clones, about 24% of them singletons. The sample comprised naive CD4+ T cells from blood. Source of these receptors: a woman younger than 45 with type 1 diabetes. CDR3s include the opening cysteine and the closing phenylalanine or tryptophan. The order of the fields is J gene, V gene, CDR3 protein.

j_gene: TRBJ2-1
v_gene: TRBV15
CDR3aa: CATSRPYWREKSNEQFF

j_gene: TRBJ2-3
v_gene: TRBV4-1
CDR3aa: CASSQGGLAGPTDTQYF

j_gene: TRBJ2-7
v_gene: TRBV28
CDR3aa: CASSLSLAGARSYEQYF

j_gene: TRBJ2-3
v_gene: TRBV11-2
CDR3aa: CASSHLTRYFTDTQYF

j_gene: TRBJ2-7
v_gene: TRBV2
CDR3aa: CASSVRGETYEQYF

j_gene: TRBJ2-3
v_gene: TRBV7-8
CDR3aa: CASRQLAGLTDTQYF

j_gene: TRBJ2-1
v_gene: TRBV5-1
CDR3aa: CASSPSGRYNEQFF

j_gene: TRBJ1-2
v_gene: TRBV13
CDR3aa: CASTRVGGYTF

j_gene: TRBJ2-7
v_gene: TRBV18
CDR3aa: CASSPPSSEAYEQYF

j_gene: TRBJ2-1
v_gene: TRBV12-5
CDR3aa: CASGSLGGSSYNEQFF

j_gene: TRBJ1-5
v_gene: TRBV19
CDR3aa: CASSIVQGTNQPQHF

j_gene: TRBJ2-7
v_gene: TRBV5-1
CDR3aa: CASSRQGAIDEQYF

j_gene: TRBJ2-5
v_gene: TRBV11-2
CDR3aa: CASSSGLAGGGETQYF

j_gene: TRBJ1-1
v_gene: TRBV30
CDR3aa: CAWGPRNTEAFF

j_gene: TRBJ2-7
v_gene: TRBV9
CDR3aa: CASSPHGTGQMEQYF

j_gene: TRBJ2-5
v_gene: TRBV18
CDR3aa: CASSPPFTLQETQYF

j_gene: TRBJ1-1
v_gene: TRBV7-2
CDR3aa: CASSLRQGVVGTEAFF

j_gene: TRBJ2-1
v_gene: TRBV7-8
CDR3aa: CASSLALPGLAGVNVNEQFF

j_gene: TRBJ1-3
v_gene: TRBV20-1
CDR3aa: CSASSGNTIYF

j_gene: TRBJ2-1
v_gene: TRBV18
CDR3aa: CASSPGTSGYNEQFF

j_gene: TRBJ2-3
v_gene: TRBV29-1
CDR3aa: CSVRYGQGVITDTQYF

j_gene: TRBJ2-1
v_gene: TRBV7-9
CDR3aa: CASRKQSGEQFF

j_gene: TRBJ2-3
v_gene: TRBV30
CDR3aa: CAWNIAGSTDTQYF

j_gene: TRBJ2-5
v_gene: TRBV7-9
CDR3aa: CASSLVAAGVETQYF

j_gene: TRBJ2-7
v_gene: TRBV7-2
CDR3aa: CASSFLLSYEQYF

j_gene: TRBJ1-4
v_gene: TRBV7-2
CDR3aa: CASSFGGQGLAKLFF

j_gene: TRBJ2-1
v_gene: TRBV28
CDR3aa: CASVAGPYNEQFF

j_gene: TRBJ1-5
v_gene: TRBV4-1
CDR3aa: CASSLRTGPRGQPQHF

j_gene: TRBJ1-1
v_gene: TRBV5-1
CDR3aa: CASTGETEAFF

j_gene: TRBJ1-5
v_gene: TRBV7-9
CDR3aa: CASAEGTGEQPQHF

j_gene: TRBJ1-5
v_gene: TRBV30
CDR3aa: CAWTGQDNNQPQHF

j_gene: TRBJ1-2
v_gene: TRBV28
CDR3aa: CASTLSQQGGNYGYTF

j_gene: TRBJ2-3
v_gene: TRBV27
CDR3aa: CASSFRDTRTDTQYF

j_gene: TRBJ1-5
v_gene: TRBV14
CDR3aa: CASSQDGDQPQHF

j_gene: TRBJ2-7
v_gene: TRBV11-1
CDR3aa: CASSQQARTGTYEQYF